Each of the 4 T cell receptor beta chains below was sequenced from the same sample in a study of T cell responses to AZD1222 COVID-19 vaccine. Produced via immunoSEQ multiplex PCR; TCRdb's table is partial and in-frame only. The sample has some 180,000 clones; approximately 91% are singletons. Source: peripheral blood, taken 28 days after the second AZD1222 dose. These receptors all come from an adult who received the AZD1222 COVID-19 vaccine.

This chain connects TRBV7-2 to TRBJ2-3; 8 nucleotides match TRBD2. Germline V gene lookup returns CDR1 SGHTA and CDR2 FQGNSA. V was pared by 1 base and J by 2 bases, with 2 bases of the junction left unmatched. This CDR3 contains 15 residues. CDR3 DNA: TGTGCCAGCAGCTTAGGCGGGGGGATCACAGATACGCAGTATTTT. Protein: CASSLGGGITDTQYF. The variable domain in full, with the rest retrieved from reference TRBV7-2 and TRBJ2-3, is GAGVSQSPSNKVTEKGKDVELRCDPISGHTALYWYRQSLGQGLEFLIYFQGNSAPDKSGLPSDRFSAERTGGSVSTLTIQRTQQEDSAVYLCASSLGGGITDTQYFGPGTRLTVL.

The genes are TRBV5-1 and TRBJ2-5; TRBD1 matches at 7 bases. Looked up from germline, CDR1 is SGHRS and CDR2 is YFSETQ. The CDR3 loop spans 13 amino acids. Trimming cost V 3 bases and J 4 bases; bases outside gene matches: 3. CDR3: CASSSGGRETQYF. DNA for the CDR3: TGCGCCAGCAGCTCAGGGGGACGAGAGACCCAGTACTTC.

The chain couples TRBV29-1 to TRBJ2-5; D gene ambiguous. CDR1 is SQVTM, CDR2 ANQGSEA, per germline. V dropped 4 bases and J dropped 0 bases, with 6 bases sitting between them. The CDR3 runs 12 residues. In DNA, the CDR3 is TGCAGCGTTGCTTTGTACCAAGAGACCCAGTACTTC. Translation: CSVALYQETQYF.

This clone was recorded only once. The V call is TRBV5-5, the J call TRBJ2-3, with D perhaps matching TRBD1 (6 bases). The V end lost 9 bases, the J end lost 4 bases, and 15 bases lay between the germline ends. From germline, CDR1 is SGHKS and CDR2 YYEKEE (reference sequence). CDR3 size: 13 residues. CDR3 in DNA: TGTGCCACCTCCGGGACACCCGCAGATACGCAGTATTTT. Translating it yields CATSGTPADTQYF.